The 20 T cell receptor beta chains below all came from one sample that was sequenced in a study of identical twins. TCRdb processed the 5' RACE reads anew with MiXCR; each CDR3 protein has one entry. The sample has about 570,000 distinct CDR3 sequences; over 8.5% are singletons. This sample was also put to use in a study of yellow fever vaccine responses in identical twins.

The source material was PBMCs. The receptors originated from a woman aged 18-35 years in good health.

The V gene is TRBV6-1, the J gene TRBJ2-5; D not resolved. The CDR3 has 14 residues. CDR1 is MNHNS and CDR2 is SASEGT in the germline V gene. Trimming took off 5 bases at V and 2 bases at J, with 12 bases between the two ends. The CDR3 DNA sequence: TGTGCCAGCAGTCAACTGACCAGACAAGAGACCCAGTACTTC. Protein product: CASSQLTRQETQYF.

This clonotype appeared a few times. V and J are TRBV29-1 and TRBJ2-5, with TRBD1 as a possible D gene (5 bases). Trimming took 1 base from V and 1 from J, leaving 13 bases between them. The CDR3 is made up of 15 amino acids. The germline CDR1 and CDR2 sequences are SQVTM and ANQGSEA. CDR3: CSVEAASQAQETQYF. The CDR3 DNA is TGCAGCGTTGAAGCTGCATCACAGGCCCAAGAGACCCAGTACTTC.

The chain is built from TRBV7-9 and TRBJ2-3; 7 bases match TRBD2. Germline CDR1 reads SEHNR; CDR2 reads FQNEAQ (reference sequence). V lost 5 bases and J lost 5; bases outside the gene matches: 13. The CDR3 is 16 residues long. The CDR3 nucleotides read TGTGCCAGCAGCCGTTCCCTCGCGGGAGCAGGAGATACGCAGTATTTT. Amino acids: CASSRSLAGAGDTQYF.

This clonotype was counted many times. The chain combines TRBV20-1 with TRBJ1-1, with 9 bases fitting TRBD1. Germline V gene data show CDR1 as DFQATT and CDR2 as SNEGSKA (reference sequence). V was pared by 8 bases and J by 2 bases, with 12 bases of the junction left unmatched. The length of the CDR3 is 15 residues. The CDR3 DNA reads TGCAGTCCGGGGACAGGGTGGGATTCCAACACTGAAGCTTTCTTT. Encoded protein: CSPGTGWDSNTEAFF.

The CDR3 DNA is TGCGCCAGCAGCTTGAGGCAGGGCGCCTCCTACAATGAGCAGTTCTTC. Translated, it gives CASSLRQGASYNEQFF. The chain combines TRBV5-1 with TRBJ2-1; perhaps TRBD1 as D (5 bases). Germline CDR1 is SGHRS and CDR2 is YFSETQ. The ends were cut back, 1 base at V and 0 bases at J, with 11 bases in the middle. The CDR3 length is 16 residues. Looking up the rest from reference TRBV5-1 and TRBJ2-1 gives the full variable domain: KAGVTQTPRYLIKTRGQQVTLSCSPISGHRSVSWYQQTPGQGLQFLFEYFSETQRNKGNFPGRFSGRQFSNSRSEMNVSTLELGDSALYLCASSLRQGASYNEQFFGPGTRLTVL.

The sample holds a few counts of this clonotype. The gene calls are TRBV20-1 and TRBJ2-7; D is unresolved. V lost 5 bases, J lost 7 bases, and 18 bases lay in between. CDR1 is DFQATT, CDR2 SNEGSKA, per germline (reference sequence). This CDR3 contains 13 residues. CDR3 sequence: CSAPLAPFWEQYF. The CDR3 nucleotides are TGCAGTGCTCCCTTAGCTCCTTTTTGGGAGCAGTACTTC.

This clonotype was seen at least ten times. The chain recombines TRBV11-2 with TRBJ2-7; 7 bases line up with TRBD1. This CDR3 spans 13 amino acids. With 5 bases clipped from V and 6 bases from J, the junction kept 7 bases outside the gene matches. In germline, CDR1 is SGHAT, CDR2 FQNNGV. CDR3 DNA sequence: TGTGCCAGCAGCCTAGGGACAGCCCTCGAGCAGTACTTC. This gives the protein CASSLGTALEQYF.

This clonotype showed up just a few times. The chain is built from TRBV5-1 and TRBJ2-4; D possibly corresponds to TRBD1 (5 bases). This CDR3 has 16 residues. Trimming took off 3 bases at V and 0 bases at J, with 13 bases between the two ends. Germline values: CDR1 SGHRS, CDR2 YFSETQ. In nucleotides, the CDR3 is TGCGCCAGCAGCTCCCGGACACAGATAGCCAAAAACATTCAGTACTTC. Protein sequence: CASSSRTQIAKNIQYF.

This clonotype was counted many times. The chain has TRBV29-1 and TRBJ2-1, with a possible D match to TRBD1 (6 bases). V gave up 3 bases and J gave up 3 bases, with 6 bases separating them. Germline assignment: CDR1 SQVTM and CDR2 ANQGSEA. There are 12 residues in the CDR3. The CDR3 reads CSVEDSYNEQFF. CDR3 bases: TGCAGCGTTGAGGACAGCTACAATGAGCAGTTCTTC.

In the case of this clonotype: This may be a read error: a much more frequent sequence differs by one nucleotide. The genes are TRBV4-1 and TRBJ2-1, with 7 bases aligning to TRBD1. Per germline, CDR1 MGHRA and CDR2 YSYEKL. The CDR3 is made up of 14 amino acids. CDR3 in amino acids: CASSLRGQDNEHFF. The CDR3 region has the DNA TGCGCCAGCAGCCTCCGAGGACAGGACAATGAGCACTTCTTC.

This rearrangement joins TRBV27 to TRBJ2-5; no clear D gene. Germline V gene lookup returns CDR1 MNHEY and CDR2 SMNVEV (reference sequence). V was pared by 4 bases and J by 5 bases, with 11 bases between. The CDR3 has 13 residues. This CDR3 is CASSSDLEETQYF. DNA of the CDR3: TGTGCCAGCAGTTCGGACCTGGAGGAGACCCAGTACTTC.

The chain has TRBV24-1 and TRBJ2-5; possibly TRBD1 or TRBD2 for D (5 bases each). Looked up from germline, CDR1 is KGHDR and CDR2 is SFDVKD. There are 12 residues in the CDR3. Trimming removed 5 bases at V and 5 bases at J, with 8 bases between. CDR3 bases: TGTGCCACCAGTGGGGGGAGTGAGACCCAGTACTTC. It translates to CATSGGSETQYF.

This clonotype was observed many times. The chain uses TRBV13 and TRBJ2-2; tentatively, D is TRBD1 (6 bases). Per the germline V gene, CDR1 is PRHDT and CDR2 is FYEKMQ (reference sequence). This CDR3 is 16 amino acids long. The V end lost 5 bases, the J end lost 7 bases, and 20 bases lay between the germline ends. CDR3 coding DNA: TGTGCCAGCAGCCCCGAAGGGTCAGGGGCCGGCGGGGAGCTGTTTTTT. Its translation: CASSPEGSGAGGELFF.

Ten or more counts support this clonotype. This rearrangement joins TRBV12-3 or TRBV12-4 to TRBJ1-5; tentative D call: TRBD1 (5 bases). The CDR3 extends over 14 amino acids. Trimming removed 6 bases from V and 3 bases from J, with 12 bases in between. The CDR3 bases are TGTGCCAGCAGCCCAAGGGGTAACAATCAGCCCCAGCATTTT. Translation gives CASSPRGNNQPQHF.

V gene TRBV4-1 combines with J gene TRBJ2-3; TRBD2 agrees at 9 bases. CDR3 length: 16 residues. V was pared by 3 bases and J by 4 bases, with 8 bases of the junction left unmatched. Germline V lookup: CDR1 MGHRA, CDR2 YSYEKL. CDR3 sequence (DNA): TGCGCCAGCAGCCAGACCGGGACTAGCATTTCAGATACGCAGTATTTT. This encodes CASSQTGTSISDTQYF.

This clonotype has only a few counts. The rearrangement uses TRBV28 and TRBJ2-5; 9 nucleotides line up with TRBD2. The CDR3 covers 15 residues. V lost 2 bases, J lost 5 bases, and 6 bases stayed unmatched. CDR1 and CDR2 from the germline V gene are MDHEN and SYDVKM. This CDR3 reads CASSLASGASETQYF. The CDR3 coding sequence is TGTGCCAGCAGTTTAGCTAGCGGGGCCTCGGAGACCCAGTACTTC.

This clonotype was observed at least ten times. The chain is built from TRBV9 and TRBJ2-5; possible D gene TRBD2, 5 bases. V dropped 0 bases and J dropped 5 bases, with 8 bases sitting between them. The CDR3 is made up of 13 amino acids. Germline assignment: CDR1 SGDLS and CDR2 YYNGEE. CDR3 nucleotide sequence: TGTGCCAGCAGCGTAGCACTAGAGGAGACCCAGTACTTC. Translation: CASSVALEETQYF. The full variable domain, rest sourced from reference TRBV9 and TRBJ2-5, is DSGVTQTPKHLITATGQRVTLRCSPRSGDLSVYWYQQSLDQGLQFLIQYYNGEERAKGNILERFSAQQFPDLHSELNLSSLELGDSALYFCASSVALEETQYFGPGTRLLVL.

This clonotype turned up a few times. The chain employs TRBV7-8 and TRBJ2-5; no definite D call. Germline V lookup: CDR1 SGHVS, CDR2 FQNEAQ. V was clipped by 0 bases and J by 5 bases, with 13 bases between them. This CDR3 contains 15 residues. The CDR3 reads CASSLAEPGWETQYF. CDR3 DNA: TGTGCCAGCAGCTTAGCCGAACCCGGCTGGGAGACCCAGTACTTC. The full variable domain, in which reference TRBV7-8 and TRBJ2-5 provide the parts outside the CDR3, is GAGVSQSPRYKVAKRGQDVALRCDPISGHVSLFWYQQALGQGPEFLTYFQNEAQLDKSGLPSDRFFAERPEGSVSTLKIQRTQQEDSAVYLCASSLAEPGWETQYFGPGTRLLVL.

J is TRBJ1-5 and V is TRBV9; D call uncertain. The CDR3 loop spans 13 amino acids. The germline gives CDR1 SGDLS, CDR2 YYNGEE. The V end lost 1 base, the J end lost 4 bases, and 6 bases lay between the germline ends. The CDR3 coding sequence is TGTGCCAGCAGCGTACTGGGGAATCAGCCCCAGCATTTT. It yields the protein CASSVLGNQPQHF.

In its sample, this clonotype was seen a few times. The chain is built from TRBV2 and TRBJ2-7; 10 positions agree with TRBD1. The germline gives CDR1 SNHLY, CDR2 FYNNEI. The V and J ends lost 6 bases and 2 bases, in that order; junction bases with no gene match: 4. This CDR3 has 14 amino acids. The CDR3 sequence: CASRGTGEAYEQYF. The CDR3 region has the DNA TGTGCCAGCAGGGGGACAGGGGAGGCCTACGAGCAGTACTTC.